The rows below give T cell receptor beta chains drawn from one sample of a study of T cell changes during pregnancy in multiple sclerosis. TCRdb's table, derived via immunoSEQ multiplex PCR, lists solely in-frame clones and lacks some. The sample lists around 95,000 clones, approximately 92% occurring once. Sequencing used peripheral blood, obtained after pregnancy. The receptors derive from a female donor with multiple sclerosis, enrolled in a pregnancy study. The CDR3 runs from the conserved cysteine through the conserved F or W. Fields, in order: D gene, clone size, V gene, CDR3 length, J gene, CDR3 DNA, CDR3 protein. The D gene is left open where the match is weak. A row's size may be missing; if present it is once, few, many or a size class.

.	few	TRBV19	12	TRBJ1-1	TGTGCCAGTAGTATTACACAGGCAGAAGCTTTCTTT	CASSITQAEAFF
.	.	TRBV7-9	12	TRBJ2-7	TGTGCCAGCAGCCTAACCCCACTCGAGCAGTACTTC	CASSLTPLEQYF
TRBD2	.	TRBV18	16	TRBJ2-2	TGTGCCAGCTCACCATTAATAGCGGGGAACACCGGGGAGCTGTTTTTT	CASSPLIAGNTGELFF
TRBD1	few	TRBV29-1	13	TRBJ2-7	TGCAGCGCCGGGACAGGAGCCCTCTACGAGCAGTACTTC	CSAGTGALYEQYF
.	.	TRBV5-5	15	TRBJ1-5	TGTGCCAGCAGCCAGCGCGGGGGTAATGGTCAGCCCCAGCATTTT	CASSQRGGNGQPQHF
.	.	TRBV7-9	15	TRBJ1-6	TGTGCCAGCAGCTTAGTGAGCTCCTATAATTCACCCCTCCACTTT	CASSLVSSYNSPLHF
.	few	TRBV18	13	TRBJ2-7	TGTGCCAGCTCACCCGTGGGAGCGTACGAGCAGTACTTC	CASSPVGAYEQYF
TRBD1	.	TRBV7-2	14	TRBJ1-1	TGTGCCAGCAGCCTACAGGGGGTCGGCACTGAAGCTTTCTTT	CASSLQGVGTEAFF
.	.	TRBV6-5	14	TRBJ2-7	TGTGCCAGCAGTCGGGACTTTACGGCCTACGAGCAGTACTTC	CASSRDFTAYEQYF
TRBD1	.	TRBV19	13	TRBJ1-5	TGTGCCAGTAGTTCTCACCAGGGGGCTGCCCAGCATTTT	CASSSHQGAAQHF
.	.	TRBV28	14	TRBJ1-6	TGTGCCAGCAGTTTAGGCAGCTATAATTCACCCCTCCACTTT	CASSLGSYNSPLHF
.	.	TRBV6-5	14	TRBJ2-3	TGTGCCAGCAGTTACAGGAGACGCACAGATACGCAGTATTTT	CASSYRRRTDTQYF
TRBD1	.	TRBV19	15	TRBJ1-6	TGTGCCAGTAGTACCGGGGGGGCACAGGGGTCGCCCCTCCACTTT	CASSTGGAQGSPLHF
.	once	TRBV15	15	TRBJ1-5	TGTGCCACCAGCAGAGACGAGGGAGGCAATCAGCCCCAGCATTTT	CATSRDEGGNQPQHF
TRBD2	once	TRBV5-1	15	TRBJ2-1	TGCGCCAGCAGCTTGGCCGACGGGGGGGACAATGAGCAGTTCTTC	CASSLADGGDNEQFF
.	.	TRBV5-1	13	TRBJ1-2	TGCGCCAGCAGCTTGAGGGCAGGGGATGGCTACACCTTC	CASSLRAGDGYTF
.	.	TRBV5-1	13	TRBJ2-1	TGCGCCAGCAAAGACGGGGGTCTCGATGAGCAGTTCTTC	CASKDGGLDEQFF
TRBD2	.	TRBV7-9	14	TRBJ2-3	TGTGCCAGCAGCCACGCGGGAGGCACAGATACGCAGTATTTT	CASSHAGGTDTQYF
TRBD1	.	TRBV7-9	13	TRBJ1-2	TGTGCCAGCAGCTTAGACGCCCAGGGGGCTTCGTCCTTC	CASSLDAQGASSF
TRBD1	.	TRBV15	14	TRBJ1-2	TGTGCCACCAGCAGAGATCGGACAGGGTATGGCTACACCTTC	CATSRDRTGYGYTF
TRBD2	.	TRBV4-2	17	TRBJ2-7	TGTGCCAGCAGCCAAGATGGTACGGGACTAGTTACGTACGAGCAGTACTTC	CASSQDGTGLVTYEQYF
.	.	TRBV6-5	12	TRBJ1-1	TGTGCCAGCATCCAGGGGCCCGGGGAAGCTTTCTTT	CASIQGPGEAFF
TRBD1	once	TRBV6-5	15	TRBJ1-2	TGTGCCAGCAGTTTCTCCGGGACAGCGAACTATGGCTACACCTTC	CASSFSGTANYGYTF
TRBD2	.	TRBV2	18	TRBJ2-1	TGTGCCAGCACCCCGGGACTAGCGGGGCACTACTCCTACAATGAGCAGTTCTTC	CASTPGLAGHYSYNEQFF
TRBD2	.	TRBV18	17	TRBJ2-3	TGTGCCAGCTCACCAGGATTAGCGGGAGGGCGGACAGATACGCAGTATTTT	CASSPGLAGGRTDTQYF
.	.	TRBV27	13	TRBJ2-5	TGTGCCAGCAGTCCGCGGAGGGGGGGGACCCAGTACTTC	CASSPRRGGTQYF
.	.	TRBV25-1	15	TRBJ1-4	TGTGCCAGCAGTGAATTTGAAGGAGTCAGCGAAAAACTGTTTTTT	CASSEFEGVSEKLFF
TRBD1	once	TRBV30	16	TRBJ1-3	TGTGCCTGGAGTAGGTGGAGGGGGCACTCTGGAAACACCATATATTTT	CAWSRWRGHSGNTIYF
.	.	TRBV6-6	13	TRBJ2-7	TGTGCCAGCAGTCGACAGACGTCCTACGAGCAGTACTTC	CASSRQTSYEQYF
.	.	TRBV29-1	12	TRBJ2-5	TGCAGCGTAACGGGACTCCAAGAGACCCAGTACTTC	CSVTGLQETQYF
TRBD2	.	TRBV9	17	TRBJ2-7	TGTGCCAGCAGCGTAGGGTTGGCGGGGGGTAGTGCCGACGAGCAGTACTTC	CASSVGLAGGSADEQYF
TRBD1	.	TRBV7-2	14	TRBJ2-7	TGTGCCAGCAGCTTAGCGGGACAGGCCTACGAGCAGTACTTC	CASSLAGQAYEQYF
.	.	TRBV6-1	15	TRBJ2-4	TGTGCCAGCAGTGAGGTCCTGGACAGAAAAAACATTCAGTACTTC	CASSEVLDRKNIQYF
.	.	TRBV28	12	TRBJ2-1	TGTGCCAGCAGTTTCGGGTGGAGTGAGCAGTTCTTC	CASSFGWSEQFF
.	.	TRBV6-6	14	TRBJ1-2	TGTGCCAGCAGTTACACTAATGGGGGGTCTGGCTACACCTTC	CASSYTNGGSGYTF
.	.	TRBV7-2	14	TRBJ2-4	TGTGCCAGCAGCGGAGGGGCTGCCAAAAACATTCAGTACTTC	CASSGGAAKNIQYF
TRBD2	.	TRBV28	13	TRBJ2-3	TGTGCCACGCGACTAGCGCCCACAGATACGCAGTATTTT	CATRLAPTDTQYF
TRBD2	.	TRBV7-6	16	TRBJ2-3	TGTGCCAGCAGCTTAGAGGGACTAGGATTGCCCGGCGGGCAGTATTTT	CASSLEGLGLPGGQYF
TRBD1	.	TRBV11-3	18	TRBJ1-1	TGTGCCAGCAGCTTAGATCATGGGACAGGATTGATGAACACTGAAGCTTTCTTT	CASSLDHGTGLMNTEAFF
TRBD1	.	TRBV5-1	14	TRBJ1-3	TGCGCCAGCAGCTTGGGGACAGGCAGCAGCACCATATATTTT	CASSLGTGSSTIYF
.	once	TRBV14	15	TRBJ1-4	TGTGCCAGCAGCCAAGGTGATGCTAGGGGTGAAAAACTGTTTTTT	CASSQGDARGEKLFF
.	once	TRBV5-4	14	TRBJ2-4	TGTGCCAGCAGCTTGGGGGGCTCAGGGAACATTCAGTACTTC	CASSLGGSGNIQYF
.	.	TRBV9	16	TRBJ2-2	TGTGCCAGCAGCGCCCGCGGGGCAGGGTCCACCGGGGAGCTGTTTTTT	CASSARGAGSTGELFF
TRBD2	.	TRBV15	16	TRBJ2-7	TGTGCCACCAGCAGCCTTCTAGCGGGGGGTTCCTACGAGCAGTACTTC	CATSSLLAGGSYEQYF
.	.	TRBV9	12	TRBJ1-5	TGTGCCAGCAGCGTAGGAGACTGGCCCCAGCATTTT	CASSVGDWPQHF
.	.	TRBV19	16	TRBJ1-6	TGTGCCAGTAGTAGACGTGGGCCCTCCTATAATTCACCCCTCCACTTT	CASSRRGPSYNSPLHF
TRBD1	.	TRBV28	18	TRBJ1-5	TGTGCCAGCAGTAACAGCTTCCCGGGACAGGGGTTATTTCAGCCCCAGCATTTT	CASSNSFPGQGLFQPQHF
.	.	TRBV30	11	TRBJ1-2	TGTGCCTGGAGTGAGCTCGTCGGCTACACCTTC	CAWSELVGYTF
.	.	TRBV19	16	TRBJ1-2	TGTGCCAGTAGTATAGCTCCAGGACATAATAACTATGGCTACACCTTC	CASSIAPGHNNYGYTF
.	few	TRBV28	13	TRBJ1-5	TGTGCCACCACCCGGGGAGCCAATCAGCCCCAGCATTTT	CATTRGANQPQHF
.	.	TRBV13	14	TRBJ1-1	TGTGCCAGCAGCTTAGGCTGGAGGAACACTGAAGCTTTCTTT	CASSLGWRNTEAFF
.	.	TRBV12-2	15	TRBJ2-5	TGTGCAAGTCGCTCCCGCGAAGGCAGGGAAGAGACCCAGTACTTC	CASRSREGREETQYF
.	.	TRBV28	20	TRBJ1-5	TGTGCCAGCAGTTTTGTTGGCAGGCTCGGGGTGGGGGGGAGCAATCAGCCCCAGCATTTT	CASSFVGRLGVGGSNQPQHF
.	.	TRBV6-7	16	TRBJ2-3	TGTGCCAGCAGTTACTCTACCGAACAAAACACAGATACGCAGTATTTT	CASSYSTEQNTDTQYF
.	.	TRBV19	15	TRBJ2-2	TGTGCCAGTAGTGCCGAGTTGGGGGGTACCGGGGAGCTGTTTTTT	CASSAELGGTGELFF